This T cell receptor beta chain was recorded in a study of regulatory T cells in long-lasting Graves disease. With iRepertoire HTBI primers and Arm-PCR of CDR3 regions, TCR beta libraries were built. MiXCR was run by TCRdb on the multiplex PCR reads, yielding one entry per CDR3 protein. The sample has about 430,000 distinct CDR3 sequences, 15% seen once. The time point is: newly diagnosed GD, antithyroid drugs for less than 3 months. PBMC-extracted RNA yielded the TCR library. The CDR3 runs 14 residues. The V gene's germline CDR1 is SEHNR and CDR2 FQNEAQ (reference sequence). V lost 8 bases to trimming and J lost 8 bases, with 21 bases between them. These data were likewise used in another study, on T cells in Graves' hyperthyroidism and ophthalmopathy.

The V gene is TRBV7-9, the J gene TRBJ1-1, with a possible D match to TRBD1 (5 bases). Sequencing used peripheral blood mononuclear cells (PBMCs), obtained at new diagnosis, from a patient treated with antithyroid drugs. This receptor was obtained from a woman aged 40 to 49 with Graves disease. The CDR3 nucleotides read TGTGCCAGCTCGTCTGGTTATGGGGGTGGCGAAGCTTTCTTT. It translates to CASSSGYGGGEAFF. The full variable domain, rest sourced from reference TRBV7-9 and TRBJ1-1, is DTGVSQNPRHKITKRGQNVTFRCDPISEHNRLYWYRQTLGQGPEFLTYFQNEAQLEKSRLLSDRFSAERPKGSFSTLEIQRTEQGDSAMYLCASSSGYGGGEAFFGQGTRLTVV.